A selection of T cell receptor beta chains follows, all from one sample in a study of beta chain features in type 1 diabetes. Only in-frame clones appear in the TCRdb table, and some are missing; sequencing was by immunoSEQ multiplex PCR. The profile shows 150,000 to 200,000 clones, 63% of them singletons. Sequencing used naive CD4+ T cells from blood. All receptors come from a man younger than 40 with type 1 diabetes. The CDR3 runs from the conserved cysteine through the conserved F or W. The D gene is left open where the match is weak. Only part of the rows carry a size: once, few, many, or a class if the clone is expanded.

TRBJ2-5,-,TRBV25-1,-,CASSESGFYQETQYF,TGTGCCAGCAGTGAATCAGGGTTTTACCAAGAGACCCAGTACTTC
TRBJ2-5,once,TRBV1,-,CTSSRDRGQETQYF,TGCACCAGCAGTCGGGACAGGGGGCAAGAGACCCAGTACTTC
TRBJ2-7,few,TRBV29-1,-,CSVATAEQYF,TGCAGCGTTGCTACAGCCGAGCAGTACTTC
TRBJ1-1,-,TRBV6-6,-,CASSFTMGFTEAFF,TGTGCCAGCAGTTTCACCATGGGGTTCACTGAAGCTTTCTTT
TRBJ1-2,-,TRBV30,-,CASRFSNYGYTF,TGTGCCTCCAGATTCTCTAACTATGGCTACACCTTC
TRBJ2-1,-,TRBV6-6,-,CASSIPSSYNEQFF,TGTGCCAGCAGCATCCCGAGTTCCTACAATGAGCAGTTCTTC
TRBJ2-7,-,TRBV4-3,TRBD1,CASSQDWSRGWYEQYF,TGCGCCAGCAGCCAAGATTGGAGCAGGGGGTGGTACGAGCAGTACTTC
TRBJ2-3,-,TRBV9,-,CASSVVGGQSTDTQYF,TGTGCCAGCAGCGTAGTAGGCGGACAGTCCACAGATACGCAGTATTTT
TRBJ2-3,-,TRBV5-1,TRBD2,CASSLVAGATTDTQYF,TGCGCCAGCAGCTTAGTAGCGGGGGCAACCACAGATACGCAGTATTTT
TRBJ1-1,-,TRBV7-9,TRBD1,CASSLGQGNTEAFF,TGTGCCAGCAGCTTGGGACAGGGGAACACTGAAGCTTTCTTT
TRBJ2-1,-,TRBV4-3,TRBD1,CASSRGTGISYNEQFF,TGCGCCAGCAGCCGAGGGACAGGGATTTCCTACAATGAGCAGTTCTTC
TRBJ2-3,-,TRBV2,TRBD2,CASSARASGRRDTQYF,TGTGCCAGCAGCGCCCGCGCTAGCGGACGTAGAGATACGCAGTATTTT
TRBJ2-5,-,TRBV7-9,-,CASTPEPETQYF,TGTGCCAGCACCCCTGAGCCAGAGACCCAGTACTTC
TRBJ2-1,few,TRBV4-3,-,CASSQDIRISYNEQFF,TGCGCCAGCAGCCAAGATATCAGGATATCCTACAATGAGCAGTTCTTC
TRBJ1-2,once,TRBV29-1,-,CSVEVTYGYTF,TGCAGCGTTGAAGTGACCTATGGCTACACCTTC
TRBJ2-5,-,TRBV11-2,TRBD1,CASSPGQGLSRGLETQYF,TGTGCCAGCAGCCCGGGACAGGGTCTCTCCCGCGGATTGGAGACCCAGTACTTC
TRBJ1-6,-,TRBV7-2,TRBD1,CASRRDSAFNSPLHF,TGTGCCAGCAGGCGGGACAGCGCATTTAATTCACCCCTCCACTTT
TRBJ2-1,once,TRBV20-1,-,CSARDRDKQFF,TGCAGTGCTAGAGATCGGGACAAGCAGTTCTTC
TRBJ2-3,-,TRBV11-2,-,CASSLAGSGTDTQYF,TGTGCCAGCAGCTTAGCGGGGTCAGGGACAGATACGCAGTATTTT
TRBJ1-2,-,TRBV5-1,TRBD1,CASSALEGADGYTF,TGCGCCAGCAGCGCCCTGGAGGGGGCCGATGGCTACACCTTC
TRBJ2-7,-,TRBV15,TRBD1,CATSRAGGSTYEQYF,TGTGCCACCAGCAGAGCAGGGGGTTCCACCTACGAGCAGTACTTC
TRBJ2-3,-,TRBV25-1,TRBD1,CASSVGQQSTDTQYF,TGTGCCAGCAGTGTGGGACAGCAAAGCACAGATACGCAGTATTTT
TRBJ2-1,few,TRBV29-1,-,CSGTGTYNEQFF,TGCAGCGGGACCGGGACCTACAATGAGCAGTTCTTC
TRBJ2-1,few,TRBV29-1,TRBD2,CSVGEGWSYNEQFF,TGCAGCGTTGGGGAGGGTTGGTCCTACAATGAGCAGTTCTTC
TRBJ2-7,-,TRBV9,-,CASSVVPDSIAEQYF,TGTGCCAGCAGCGTCGTACCGGACAGCATCGCCGAGCAGTACTTC